This is a list of T cell receptor beta chains from one sample in a study of T cells in Graves' hyperthyroidism and ophthalmopathy. MiXCR, applied by TCRdb to the multiplex PCR reads, yields one record per CDR3 protein. The table includes more than 550,000 distinct CDR3 sequences, 17% detected once. The sequenced sample consisted of blood. The receptor source for this set is a man aged 50-60 years with Graves' hyperthyroidism. Both conserved end residues are part of each CDR3. Fields, in order: D gene, clone size, V gene, J gene, CDR3 protein, CDR3 DNA. A D gene is named only where the DNA matches it firmly. A row's size may be missing; if present it is once, few, many or a size class.

>TRBD2|many|TRBV7-2|TRBJ2-3
CASSYYSGSMTDTQYF
TGTGCCAGCAGTTATTATAGCGGGAGTATGACAGATACGCAGTATTTT
>NA|few|TRBV19|TRBJ1-5
CASSIAEGFNQPQHF
TGTGCCAGTAGTATAGCCGAGGGTTTCAATCAGCCCCAGCATTTT
>TRBD1|few|TRBV9|TRBJ2-7
CASSLGQGRAYEQYF
TGCGCCAGCAGCCTTGGACAGGGGAGGGCCTACGAGCAGTACTTC
>TRBD2|many|TRBV2|TRBJ2-7
CASSGTSYEQYF
TGTGCCAGCAGCGGGACTAGCTACGAGCAGTACTTC
>NA|many|TRBV5-1|TRBJ2-3
CASSFLGSTDTQYF
TGCGCCAGCAGCTTTTTAGGGAGCACAGATACGCAGTATTTT
>NA|many|TRBV28|TRBJ2-7
CASSPWAGSYEQYF
TGTGCCAGCAGTCCGTGGGCAGGCTCCTACGAGCAGTACTTC
>NA|NA|TRBV28|TRBJ2-3
CASSDREAGSTDTQYF
TGTGCCAGCAGTGATCGAGAGGCGGGGAGCACAGATACGCAGTATTTT
>TRBD1|few|TRBV27|TRBJ1-6
CASSHRGNNSPLHF
TGTGCCAGCAGTCACAGGGGGAATAATTCACCCCTCCACTTT
>TRBD2|NA|TRBV10-1|TRBJ2-3
CASSGGLAGGGPDTQYF
TGCGCCAGCAGCGGGGGGCTAGCGGGAGGCGGCCCAGATACGCAGTATTTT
>NA|many|TRBV6-1|TRBJ1-2
CASSAIHYGYTF
TGTGCCAGCAGTGCAATACACTATGGCTACACCTTC
>NA|many|TRBV6-1|TRBJ2-2
CASSELDWNTGELFF
TGTGCCAGCAGTGAACTAGACTGGAACACCGGGGAGCTGTTTTTT
>NA|NA|TRBV5-1|TRBJ2-1
CASSFPGTYNEQFF
TGCGCCAGCAGCTTTCCCGGGACCTACAATGAGCAGTTCTTC
>TRBD2|NA|TRBV27|TRBJ2-1
CASSPSRGAGGIQYNEQFF
TGTGCCAGCAGTCCCTCCCGAGGAGCGGGAGGCATACAATACAATGAGCAGTTCTTC
>TRBD2|few|TRBV28|TRBJ2-2
CASSSLAGSGELFF
TGTGCCAGCAGTTCACTAGCGGGATCCGGGGAGCTGTTTTTT
>TRBD1|many|TRBV5-1|TRBJ2-1
CASWDRATYNEQFF
TGCGCCAGTTGGGACAGGGCCACCTACAATGAGCAGTTCTTC
>NA|NA|TRBV9|TRBJ1-2
CASSVEGRVNYGYTF
TGTGCCAGCAGCGTAGAAGGCAGGGTGAACTATGGCTACACCTTC
>TRBD2|NA|TRBV28|TRBJ2-1
CASSTASGGGSYNEQFF
TGTGCCAGCAGTACCGCTAGCGGGGGCGGCTCCTACAATGAGCAGTTCTTC
>NA|NA|TRBV19|TRBJ1-1
CASSILGSEAFF
TGTGCCAGTAGTATTCTGGGGTCTGAAGCTTTCTTT
>TRBD1|many|TRBV2|TRBJ1-6
CASSVFGDRGPSPLHF
TGTGCCAGCAGTGTGTTTGGGGACAGGGGGCCTTCACCCCTCCACTTT
>NA|many|TRBV6-2/TRBV6-3|TRBJ2-7
CASRGHAVYEQYF
TGTGCCAGCAGGGGACATGCGGTCTACGAGCAGTACTTC
>TRBD1|NA|TRBV3-1|TRBJ1-1
CASSQGVGQGNTEAFF
TGTGCCAGCAGCCAAGGGGTCGGACAGGGCAACACTGAAGCTTTCTTT
>NA|NA|TRBV11-2|TRBJ2-5
CASSFLMRPETQYF
TGTGCCAGCAGCTTTCTGATGCGCCCGGAGACCCAGTACTTC
>NA|many|TRBV2|TRBJ2-5
CASSGGTKQETQYF
TGTGCCAGCAGTGGCGGGACAAAACAAGAGACCCAGTACTTC